This TCR beta chain was sequenced for a study of cytomegalovirus exposure and HLA in healthy donors. Germline CDR1 and CDR2: SGHNT and YYREEE (reference sequence). Trimming shortened V by 3 bases and J by 0 bases, and 4 bases separated the two germline ends. There are 12 residues in the CDR3. Use of 60 Vbeta and 13 Jbeta primers characterized the PCR. The repertoire was sequenced with immunoSEQ multiplex PCR; TCRdb's copy has only in-frame clones and lacks some. The profile shows fewer than 250,000 clones, roughly 70% of them singletons. This TCR was sampled from a woman in her twenties or thirties in good health and CMV-seronegative. This rearrangement joins TRBV5-4 to TRBJ2-7; no clear D gene. Sequencing was done on a sample of PBMCs. This CDR3 is CASSSSSYEQYF. CDR3 coding DNA: TGTGCCAGCAGCTCGAGCTCCTACGAGCAGTACTTC. Together with reference TRBV5-4 and TRBJ2-7, the CDR3 gives the full variable domain: ETGVTQSPTHLIKTRGQQVTLRCSSQSGHNTVSWYQQALGQGPQFIFQYYREEENGRGNFPPRFSGLQFPNYSSELNVNALELDDSALYLCASSSSSYEQYFGPGTRLTVT.